The present TCR beta chain was sequenced within a study of blood T cell repertoires in COVID-19. Per the original data handling: Amplification from reference gene primers served as the basis for estimated nucleated cell counts. This table comes from immunoSEQ multiplex PCR, and its TCRdb copy is limited to in-frame clones, with some not included. Clone size and the V and J calls come from that table; the DNA yielded D and trimming. This table holds about 240,000 clones, 70% to 90% found once. Germline V gene sequence: CDR1 LGHNA, CDR2 YNFKEQ. The CDR3 has 19 residues. Trimming shortened V by 0 bases and J by 3 bases, and 23 bases separated the two germline ends.

The chain joins TRBV4-2 to TRBJ1-2; the D is unclear. Sequenced material: peripheral blood. This clonotype was sampled from a man aged 55 to 70 with acute or convalescent COVID-19. This CDR3 is CASSQENGGVGLGDYGYTF. The CDR3 region has the DNA TGTGCCAGCAGCCAAGAGAATGGAGGAGTCGGACTTGGAGACTATGGCTACACCTTC.